This note documents a single T cell receptor beta chain sequence. Antigen: not known. Between the trimmed V and J ends, which lost 2 bases and 5 bases, there was a span of 13 bases. CDR1 GTSNPN and CDR2 SVGIG come from the germline V gene (reference sequence). This CDR3 region has 14 residues. Sequenced by immunoSEQ multiplex PCR; TCRdb stores in-frame clones only, minus some. The sample lists under 85,000 clones, 80% to 90% occurring once. This entry is derived from a study of OX40 agonist ivuxolimab in advanced cancers. Study-wide background: The patients' treatment was ivuxolimab, an agonistic anti-OX40 (CD134) antibody. Each patient was given ivuxolimab into a vein every 2 weeks, at 0.01 to 10 mg/kg. Study observations and caveats: Circulating CD4+ and CD8+ T cells showed clonal expansion by week 6 at 0.1 to 3.0 mg/kg.

Sequences were derived from CD4+ or CD8+ T cells sorted from blood, sampled in a trial of the OX40 agonist ivuxolimab. This rearrangement joins TRBV30 to TRBJ1-5; possible D gene TRBD1, 5 bases. This TCR was sampled from an adult with an advanced solid tumor such as melanoma, head and neck, liver or kidney cancer. This CDR3 is CAWSHVRDHQPQHF. CDR3 nucleotide sequence: TGTGCCTGGAGTCACGTCAGGGATCATCAGCCCCAGCATTTT.